This T cell receptor beta chain was recorded in a study of graft-versus-host responses after intestinal transplantation. Study in general: Multivisceral, liver-intestinal, or isolated intestinal transplants were received by the recipients. Every transplant recipient was induced with anti-thymocyte globulin, then maintained on tacrolimus and steroids for about three years.

Clones were sequenced by immunoSEQ multiplex PCR, and TCRdb holds only the in-frame ones, with some missing. The repertoire consists of 90,000 to 150,000 clones, with roughly 95% occurring once and the leading ten covering 3% to 3.5%. With 3 bases removed from V and 5 bases from J, the gap between germline ends came to 13 bases. The CDR3 is 14 residues long. Germline V CDR1 and CDR2: SGHTA, FQGNSA. On this clone itself: No antigen is known for it.

The chain carries TRBV7-2 and TRBJ1-1; D unclear. This clonotype originated in a human donor who received an intestinal transplant. This sample comprised unstimulated CD8+ T cells sorted from spleen or lymph node cells, obtained before intestinal transplant. CDR3 amino acids: CASSLYDPGTEAFF. As DNA, the CDR3 is TGTGCCAGCAGCTTGTACGACCCCGGGACTGAAGCTTTCTTT. The complete variable domain, with remaining parts taken from reference TRBV7-2 and TRBJ1-1, reads GAGVSQSPSNKVTEKGKDVELRCDPISGHTALYWYRQSLGQGLEFLIYFQGNSAPDKSGLPSDRFSAERTGGSVSTLTIQRTQQEDSAVYLCASSLYDPGTEAFFGQGTRLTVV.